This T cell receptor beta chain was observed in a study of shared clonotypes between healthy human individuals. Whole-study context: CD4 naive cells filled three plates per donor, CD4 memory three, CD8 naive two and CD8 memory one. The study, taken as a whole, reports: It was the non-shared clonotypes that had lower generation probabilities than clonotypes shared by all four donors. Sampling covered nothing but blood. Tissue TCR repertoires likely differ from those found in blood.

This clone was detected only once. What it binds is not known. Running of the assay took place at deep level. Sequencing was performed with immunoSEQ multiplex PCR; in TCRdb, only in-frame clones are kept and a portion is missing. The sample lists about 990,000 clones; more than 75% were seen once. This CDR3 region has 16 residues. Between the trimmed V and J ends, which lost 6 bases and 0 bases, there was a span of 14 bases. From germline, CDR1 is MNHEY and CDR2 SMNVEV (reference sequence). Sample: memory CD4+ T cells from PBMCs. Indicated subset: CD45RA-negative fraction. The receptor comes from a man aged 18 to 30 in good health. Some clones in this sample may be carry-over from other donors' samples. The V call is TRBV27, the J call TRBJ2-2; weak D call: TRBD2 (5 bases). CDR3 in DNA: TGTGCCAGCAGCATGCGGGCAGCCACGAACACCGGGGAGCTGTTTTTT. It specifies CASSMRAATNTGELFF.